These 20 T cell receptor beta chains were sequenced from one sample in a study of T cell repertoires in aging, cancer and after chemotherapy. The template was genomic DNA from peripheral blood, not RNA. TRB rearrangements spanning V, D and J were amplified using mixed TRB-A/B primers. Using its own MiXCR run on the multiplex PCR reads, TCRdb lists one record per CDR3 protein. The sample holds more than 15,000 distinct CDR3 sequences, 40% to 55% seen once. Sequencing input: blood. The origin of the receptors is a human donor in good health.

The table lists this clonotype with a count of one. The chain is built from TRBV6-2 or TRBV6-3 and TRBJ2-3; 13 bases are a match to TRBD2. The CDR3 is made up of 15 amino acids. J was trimmed by 9 bases and V by 7 bases; bases with no gene match: 10. Germline V lookup: CDR1 MNHEY, CDR2 SVGEGT. The CDR3 sequence: CASTSPGTSGNTQYF. CDR3 coding DNA: TGTGCCAGCACCAGTCCCGGGACTAGCGGGAACACGCAGTATTTT.

The gene calls are TRBV19 and TRBJ2-6, with 9 positions matching TRBD1. Looked up from germline, CDR1 is LNHDA and CDR2 is SQIVND (reference sequence). Trimming removed 1 base from V and 2 bases from J; junction bases left unmatched: 9. The CDR3 totals 19 residues. The CDR3 nucleotides read TGTGCCAGTAGTATAGCTCTGTGGACAGGGGAAACTGGGGCCAACGTCCTGACTTTC. Its translation is CASSIALWTGETGANVLTF.

This clonotype was detected a few times. The CDR3 region is CASSPREDRLGGQYF. CDR3 DNA: TGTGCCAGCTCACCACGAGAAGATAGGCTTGGGGGCCAGTACTTC. V gene TRBV18 combines with J gene TRBJ2-5; D assignment may be TRBD1 or TRBD2 (5 bases each). The CDR3 extends over 15 amino acids. Trimming pared 1 base from V and 10 bases from J, leaving 19 bases between. The germline CDR1 and CDR2 sequences are KGHSH and LQKENI.

The J gene is TRBJ2-3, the V gene TRBV13; TRBD2 aligns across 7 bases. V lost 5 bases to trimming and J lost 3 bases; unmatched junction nucleotides: 14. From germline, CDR1 is PRHDT and CDR2 FYEKMQ (reference sequence). This CDR3 has 17 residues. The DNA of the CDR3 is TGTGCCAGCAGCCTGGGAGCCGGGGGGAGGGGAACAGATACGCAGTATTTT. Its protein is CASSLGAGGRGTDTQYF.

This clonotype appeared a few times. The chain uses TRBV27 and TRBJ2-7, with D possibly called TRBD1 or TRBD2 (5 bases each). The CDR3 extends over 15 amino acids. Trimming took off 3 bases at V and 0 bases at J, with 12 bases between the two ends. CDR1 and CDR2 (germline): MNHEY, SMNVEV (reference sequence). CDR3 amino acids: CASSFRDGASYEQYF. The CDR3 coding sequence is TGTGCCAGCAGTTTCAGGGACGGCGCCTCCTACGAGCAGTACTTC.

Only one count was recorded for this clonotype. This chain connects TRBV6-5 to TRBJ2-1; D call uncertain. The CDR3 spans 14 residues. V lost 9 bases, J lost 6 bases, and 18 bases lay in between. The germline V gene encodes CDR1 MNHEY and CDR2 SVGAGI. In DNA form, the CDR3 reads TGTGCCAGTACTCGTCGGACGTCTGGCAATGAGCAGTTCTTC. Encoded protein: CASTRRTSGNEQFF.

The table lists this clonotype with a few counts. V is TRBV29-1 and J is TRBJ2-5; possibly TRBD2 for D (6 bases). This CDR3 contains 12 residues. Germline loops: CDR1 SQVTM, CDR2 ANQGSEA. The CDR3 region has the DNA TGCACCCCCGGGAGAAGGGACGAGACCCAGTACTTC. This encodes CTPGRRDETQYF.

The chain recombines TRBV29-1 with TRBJ1-2, with D possibly being TRBD1 (6 bases). Trimming pared 4 bases from V and 7 bases from J, leaving 13 bases between. The length of the CDR3 is 12 residues. CDR1 SQVTM and CDR2 ANQGSEA come from the germline V gene. The CDR3 nucleotides are TGCAGCGTTGCTAGGGGGGAGGCTGGCTACACCTTC. Its protein product is CSVARGEAGYTF. Full variable domain (missing parts from reference TRBV29-1 and TRBJ1-2): SAVISQKPSRDICQRGTSLTIQCQVDSQVTMMFWYRQQPGQSLTLIATANQGSEATYESGFVIDKFPISRPNLTFSTLTVSNMSPEDSSIYLCSVARGEAGYTFGSGTRLTVV.

This clonotype is judged medium-sized (0.01 to 0.1%). The chain has TRBV29-1 and TRBJ2-5; TRBD2 matches at 16 bases. This CDR3 has 15 residues. CDR1 is SQVTM and CDR2 is ANQGSEA in the germline V gene. Losses at the gene ends were 1 base for V and 9 bases for J; bases not matched to a gene: 5. The CDR3 loop is CSVEVGTSGGGAQYF. DNA of the CDR3: TGCAGCGTTGAAGTTGGGACTAGCGGGGGGGGGGCCCAGTACTTC. Full variable domain (rest looked up from reference TRBV29-1 and TRBJ2-5): SAVISQKPSRDICQRGTSLTIQCQVDSQVTMMFWYRQQPGQSLTLIATANQGSEATYESGFVIDKFPISRPNLTFSTLTVSNMSPEDSSIYLCSVEVGTSGGGAQYFGPGTRLLVL.

The V call is TRBV18, the J call TRBJ2-7; D is unresolved. The CDR3 has 13 amino acids. Germline V gene lookup returns CDR1 KGHSH and CDR2 LQKENI. Trimming removed 6 bases at V and 6 bases at J, with 15 bases between. For the CDR3, the DNA is TGTGCCAGCTCCGGGCTGGGAATGGGCGAGCAGTACTTC. It yields the protein CASSGLGMGEQYF.

This chain links TRBV6-2 or TRBV6-3 with TRBJ2-7, with D possibly matching TRBD1 (5 bases). CDR1 is MNHEY, CDR2 SVGEGT, per germline. The CDR3 totals 13 residues. V was cut by 10 bases and J by 4 bases, with 17 bases left in between. CDR3 nucleotides: TGTGCCACTTCCGCGGCAGGGTCTTACGAGCAGTACTTC. Protein product: CATSAAGSYEQYF.

This clonotype was seen a few times. This chain connects TRBV19 to TRBJ2-1; TRBD2 matches at 8 bases. Trimming at V came to 6 bases and at J to 0 bases, leaving 10 bases not matched to a gene. Per the germline V gene, CDR1 is LNHDA and CDR2 is SQIVND (reference sequence). CDR3 length equals 17 residues. In nucleotides, the CDR3 is TGTGCCAGTAGGTCAGCGGGAGAAAGGTACTCCTACAATGAGCAGTTCTTC. Its translation is CASRSAGERYSYNEQFF.

Within the sample, this clonotype is medium-sized. The V gene is TRBV29-1, the J gene TRBJ2-3; TRBD2 agrees at 7 bases. The CDR3 is 14 amino acids. The V segment lost 1 base and the J segment 2 bases; nucleotides outside the gene matches: 3. Germline V gene lookup returns CDR1 SQVTM and CDR2 ANQGSEA. The CDR3 here is CSVEGGLPTDTQYF. CDR3 nucleotide sequence: TGCAGCGTTGAAGGGGGACTACCCACAGATACGCAGTATTTT.

The V gene is TRBV18, the J gene TRBJ2-7, with D tentatively TRBD1 (6 bases). The CDR3 consists of 12 residues. CDR1 is KGHSH and CDR2 is LQKENI in the germline V gene. V lost 5 bases and J 3 bases, leaving 8 bases between the germline ends. DNA of the CDR3: TGTGCCAGCTCAACGGACAGCTACGAGCAGTACTTC. Its protein product is CASSTDSYEQYF.

This clonotype is judged medium-sized. The chain recombines TRBV29-1 with TRBJ2-2; the D gene could be TRBD1 or TRBD2 (5 bases each). V was cut by 7 bases and J by 1 base, with 10 bases left in between. Germline assignment: CDR1 SQVTM and CDR2 ANQGSEA. This CDR3 comprises 13 residues. The CDR3 region has the DNA TGCAGCGCCCGGGACGGGAACACCGGGGAGCTGTTTTTT. Translated, it gives CSARDGNTGELFF.

This clonotype was counted between two and nine times. The chain employs TRBV18 and TRBJ2-2; no definite D call. Trimming took off 6 bases at V and 4 bases at J, with 6 bases between the two ends. CDR1 and CDR2 from the germline V gene are KGHSH and LQKENI. The CDR3 extends over 12 amino acids. The CDR3 coding sequence is TGTGCCAGCTCCCAAGGCACCGGGGAGCTGTTTTTT. It encodes CASSQGTGELFF.

This clonotype showed up just once. This rearrangement joins TRBV6-5 to TRBJ1-5, with TRBD1 matching 8 bases. V lost 6 bases, J lost 4 bases, and 14 bases stayed unmatched. Per the germline V gene, CDR1 is MNHEY and CDR2 is SVGAGI. The CDR3 is made up of 17 amino acids. DNA for the CDR3: TGTGCCAGCAGGGACAGGGCCGGTATGCCACGAAATCAGCCCCAGCATTTT. Its protein is CASRDRAGMPRNQPQHF.

The chain carries TRBV6-2 or TRBV6-3 and TRBJ2-5, with a weak D call TRBD2 (5 bases). Looked up from germline, CDR1 is MNHEY and CDR2 is SVGEGT. The V end lost 4 bases, the J end lost 3 bases, and 9 bases lay between the germline ends. The CDR3 has 13 residues. The CDR3 spells CASSFKAEETQYF. As DNA, the CDR3 is TGTGCCAGCAGTTTCAAAGCGGAAGAGACCCAGTACTTC.

V is TRBV5-6 and J is TRBJ2-5; D gene unclear. Trimming stripped 1 base from V and 2 bases from J, with 12 bases between. The V gene's germline CDR1 is SGHDT and CDR2 YYEEEE. CDR3 length: 15 residues. CDR3 residues: CASSLPPDSQETQYF. CDR3 coding DNA: TGTGCCAGCAGCTTGCCACCAGACTCTCAAGAGACCCAGTACTTC.

The V gene is TRBV6-5, the J gene TRBJ1-1; possibly TRBD1 for D (5 bases). V gave up 5 bases and J gave up 1 base, with 14 bases separating them. Per germline, CDR1 MNHEY and CDR2 SVGAGI. The CDR3 spans 15 residues. The CDR3 here is CASSPRTPANTEAFF. CDR3 nucleotide sequence: TGTGCCAGCAGTCCCAGGACACCAGCGAACACTGAAGCTTTCTTT.